The 18 T cell receptor beta chains listed next were all sequenced from one sample in a study of graft-versus-host responses after intestinal transplantation. Method: immunoSEQ multiplex PCR; TCRdb's copy keeps in-frame clones and lacks some. The table has about 88,000 clones, less than 95% seen once; the top ten hold 0.35%. Their antigen targets remain unknown. The sequencing here drew on unstimulated CD4+ T cells sorted from spleen or lymph node cells, taken before transplant. These receptors were taken from a human donor who was the organ donor for an intestinal transplant.

This chain connects TRBV6-4 to TRBJ2-7; TRBD1 matches at 8 bases. V lost 5 bases, J lost 4 bases, and 4 bases stayed unmatched. CDR1 is MRHNA, CDR2 SNTAGT, per germline. The CDR3 consists of 13 residues. The CDR3 loop is CASSTGGWYEQYF. The CDR3 DNA follows: TGTGCCAGCAGTACAGGGGGTTGGTACGAGCAGTACTTC.

The chain is built from TRBV2 and TRBJ2-2; 8 bases agree with TRBD2. V was pared by 7 bases and J by 1 base, with 5 bases of the junction left unmatched. The V gene's germline CDR1 is SNHLY and CDR2 FYNNEI. This CDR3 has 15 residues. CDR3 sequence (DNA): TGTGCCAGCACAGAGCGGGGGAAGAACACCGGGGAGCTGTTTTTT. Its translation is CASTERGKNTGELFF.

This clone was seen a few times. The V gene is TRBV6-5, the J gene TRBJ1-2, with 10 bases identical to TRBD1. This CDR3 contains 15 residues. Germline V gene lookup returns CDR1 MNHEY and CDR2 SVGAGI. Unmatched junction bases numbered 4, after V lost 2 bases and J lost 4 bases. Written as DNA, the CDR3 is TGTGCCAGCAGTTACGCCAGACAGGGGGCCTATGGCTACACCTTC. Protein product: CASSYARQGAYGYTF.

This chain connects TRBV5-6 to TRBJ1-2, with 8 nucleotides matching TRBD1. V trimming: 0 bases; J trimming: 5 bases; junction bases outside the gene matches: 6. There are 15 residues in the CDR3. CDR1 and CDR2 from the germline V gene are SGHDT and YYEEEE. The CDR3 bases are TGTGCCAGCAGCTTGGGACAGGGGATACAGTATGGCTACACCTTC. Translation gives CASSLGQGIQYGYTF.

The V gene is TRBV30, the J gene TRBJ2-7; 8 bases are a match to TRBD2. CDR1 GTSNPN and CDR2 SVGIG come from the germline V gene (reference sequence). The CDR3 extends over 14 amino acids. V lost 0 bases to trimming and J lost 5 bases; unmatched junction nucleotides: 6. CDR3 region: CAWSVRLAGNEQYF. CDR3 DNA sequence: TGTGCCTGGAGTGTACGCCTAGCGGGCAACGAGCAGTACTTC.

The CDR3 coding sequence is TGCAGCGTTGAGGGTCTCATCGACAGGGGAGGGTCTGTGACCTACGAGCAGTACTTC. As protein: CSVEGLIDRGGSVTYEQYF. The rearrangement links TRBV29-1 to TRBJ2-7; a weak D match, TRBD1 (8 bases). CDR3 length: 19 amino acids. Per the germline V gene, CDR1 is SQVTM and CDR2 is ANQGSEA. V was shortened by 3 bases and J by 2 bases, with 29 bases between the two germline ends.

This chain joins TRBV10-3 and TRBJ1-5, with no clear D. The CDR3 spans 11 residues. Deletions cut 6 bases from V and 9 bases from J, with 9 bases between. Germline values: CDR1 ENHRY, CDR2 SYGVKD. The CDR3: CAISEAGPQHF. The CDR3 bases are TGTGCCATCAGCGAGGCGGGGCCCCAGCATTTT.

V is TRBV28 and J is TRBJ1-4, with TRBD1 matching over 8 bases. The CDR3 is 18 amino acids. The V gene end was trimmed by 2 bases and the J gene end by 6 bases; junction bases not matched to a gene: 14. Germline V lookup: CDR1 MDHEN, CDR2 SYDVKM. The CDR3 nucleotides read TGTGCCAGCAGTTTACCTGGTGTCAGGGGGCGGGCGGATGAAAAACTGTTTTTT. It translates to CASSLPGVRGRADEKLFF.

V is TRBV7-2 and J is TRBJ2-7, with D uncertain. The V end was cut by 1 base, the J end by 2 bases, with 12 bases between. Germline assignment: CDR1 SGHTA and CDR2 FQGNSA. This CDR3 region has 15 residues. The CDR3 protein is CASSLGVADPYEQYF. The DNA for the CDR3 is TGTGCCAGCAGCTTAGGAGTAGCAGACCCCTACGAGCAGTACTTC.

Written as DNA, the CDR3 is TGTGCCAGCACTGTTATATCCGAGCAGTACTTC. This gives the protein CASTVISEQYF. This rearrangement joins TRBV2 to TRBJ2-7; D ambiguous. The germline V gene has CDR1 SNHLY and CDR2 FYNNEI. Trimming removed 7 bases from V and 6 bases from J, with 10 bases in between. CDR3 size: 11 residues. The variable domain in full, with the rest retrieved from reference TRBV2 and TRBJ2-7, is EPEVTQTPSHQVTQMGQEVILRCVPISNHLYFYWYRQILGQKVEFLVSFYNNEISEKSEIFDDQFSVERPDGSNFTLKIRSTKLEDSAMYFCASTVISEQYFGPGTRLTVT.

The J gene is TRBJ2-7, the V gene TRBV19; D gene uncertain. Germline V gene data show CDR1 as LNHDA and CDR2 as SQIVND (reference sequence). Trimming took 10 bases from V and 3 from J, leaving 16 bases between them. CDR3 length equals 13 residues. The CDR3 coding sequence is TGTGCCACCTCCCAAGTTCTACTCTACGAGCAGTACTTC. Its translation is CATSQVLLYEQYF.

The chain links TRBV19 to TRBJ1-1; 7 nucleotides match TRBD1. The CDR3 covers 15 residues. V lost 4 bases to trimming and J lost 4 bases; unmatched junction nucleotides: 9. CDR1 and CDR2 (germline): LNHDA, SQIVND (reference sequence). The chain's CDR3 is CASSTRQGPTTEAFF. As DNA, the CDR3 is TGTGCCAGTAGTACGAGACAGGGTCCAACCACTGAAGCTTTCTTT.

The chain couples TRBV6-6 to TRBJ1-6; tentatively, D is TRBD1 (5 bases). The CDR3 totals 12 residues. The germline V gene encodes CDR1 MNHNY and CDR2 SVGAGI (reference sequence). The V end lost 4 bases, the J end lost 10 bases, and 8 bases lay between the germline ends. CDR3 DNA: TGTGCCAGCAGTTTTCAGGGATCACCCCTCCACTTT. It is translated as CASSFQGSPLHF.

CDR3 amino acids: CASSRQVNQPQHF. CDR3 sequence (DNA): TGTGCCAGCTCCAGACAGGTAAATCAGCCCCAGCATTTT. The V and J genes are TRBV6-5 and TRBJ1-5, with a weak D call TRBD1 (6 bases). Looked up from germline, CDR1 is MNHEY and CDR2 is SVGAGI. V shed 8 bases and J shed 4 bases, with 12 bases lying between them. The CDR3 length is 13 residues.

This chain joins TRBV7-3 and TRBJ2-2, with D uncertain. The CDR3 length is 15 residues. CDR1 is SGHTA and CDR2 is FQGTGA in the germline V gene. V was shortened by 5 bases and J by 2 bases, with 12 bases between the two germline ends. CDR3 region: CASSPTTRNTGELFF. CDR3 nucleotide sequence: TGTGCCAGCAGCCCCACAACAAGAAACACCGGGGAGCTGTTTTTT.

The J gene is TRBJ1-1, the V gene TRBV4-1, with TRBD1 as a possible D gene (5 bases). The CDR3 covers 14 residues. Germline V gene lookup returns CDR1 MGHRA and CDR2 YSYEKL. With 0 bases removed from V and 2 bases from J, the gap between germline ends came to 7 bases. The CDR3 loop is CASSQETVNTEAFF. The CDR3 DNA is TGCGCCAGCAGCCAAGAGACAGTTAACACTGAAGCTTTCTTT.

The chain carries TRBV30 and TRBJ2-1; 8 positions match TRBD2. The CDR3 extends over 14 amino acids. The germline V gene encodes CDR1 GTSNPN and CDR2 SVGIG (reference sequence). V was clipped by 1 base and J by 9 bases; unmatched bases: 8. The CDR3 nucleotides read TGTGCCTGGAGTGAACCCGTAGCGGGACTTGAGCAGTTCTTC. It translates to CAWSEPVAGLEQFF.

This clone has a single count. The chain uses TRBV10-1 and TRBJ2-7; 7 positions agree with TRBD1. V lost 6 bases, J lost 0 bases, and 5 bases stayed unmatched. The CDR3 spans 14 residues. Germline-derived CDR1 and CDR2 are WNHNN and SYGVQD (reference sequence). CDR3 sequence (DNA): TGCGCCAGCAGCCGGGACAGCAGCTCCTACGAGCAGTACTTC. It is translated as CASSRDSSSYEQYF.